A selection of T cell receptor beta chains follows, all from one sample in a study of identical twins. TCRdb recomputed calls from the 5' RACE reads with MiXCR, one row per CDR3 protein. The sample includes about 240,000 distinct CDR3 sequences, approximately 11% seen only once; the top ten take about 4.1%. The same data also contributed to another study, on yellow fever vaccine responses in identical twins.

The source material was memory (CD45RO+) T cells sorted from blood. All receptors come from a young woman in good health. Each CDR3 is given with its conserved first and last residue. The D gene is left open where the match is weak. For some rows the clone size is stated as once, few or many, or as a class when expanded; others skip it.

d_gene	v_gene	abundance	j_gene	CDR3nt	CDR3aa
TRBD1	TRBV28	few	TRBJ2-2	TGTGCCAGCAGGACCCCGGGACAGGGGACAGCGAACACCGGGGAGCTGTTTTTT	CASRTPGQGTANTGELFF
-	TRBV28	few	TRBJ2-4	TGTGCCAGCAACGTCTTGGGCCCCTCCGGTTTTGTTCAGTACTTC	CASNVLGPSGFVQYF
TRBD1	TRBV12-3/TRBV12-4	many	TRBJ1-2	TGTGCCAGCAGTCTGACAGGGGATGGCTACACCTTC	CASSLTGDGYTF
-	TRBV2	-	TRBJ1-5	TGTGCCAGCACCAGAAATCGCGACAGCAATCAGCCCCAGCATTTT	CASTRNRDSNQPQHF
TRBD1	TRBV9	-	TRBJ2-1	TGTGCCAGCAGTCGACGGGACAGGTCTCTCAATGAGCAGTTCTTC	CASSRRDRSLNEQFF
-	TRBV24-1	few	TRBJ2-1	TGTGCCACCAGTGACCCCCGGGCGGGAAAGTCCTACAATGAGCAGTTCTTC	CATSDPRAGKSYNEQFF
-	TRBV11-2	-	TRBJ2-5	TGTGCCAGCAGCTTTCTCGCGGGATGGGAGACCCAGTACTTC	CASSFLAGWETQYF
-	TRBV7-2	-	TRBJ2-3	TGTGCCAGCAGCTCCGGACAGAATCTTGCAGATACGCAGTATTTT	CASSSGQNLADTQYF
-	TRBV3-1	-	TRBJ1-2	TGTGCCAGCAGCCCTACTCGGGACGGCGGAGGCTACACCTTC	CASSPTRDGGGYTF
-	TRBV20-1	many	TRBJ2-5	TGCAGTGCTAGAGAGGCCGGCAGGGCGTCTGGGACCCAGTACTTC	CSAREAGRASGTQYF
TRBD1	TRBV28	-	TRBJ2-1	TGTGCCAGCAGCCCCCCGGGACAGGGGTCGTTCTTC	CASSPPGQGSFF
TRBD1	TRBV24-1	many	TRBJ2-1	TGTGCCACCAGTGATTTAAAGGGACAGGGAAACAATGAGCAGTTCTTC	CATSDLKGQGNNEQFF
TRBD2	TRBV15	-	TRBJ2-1	TGTGCCACCAGCAGAGATGGGCTAGCGGATTACAATGAGCAGTTCTTC	CATSRDGLADYNEQFF
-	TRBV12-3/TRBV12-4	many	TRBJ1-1	TGTGCCAGCAGACGAACTGACCAGCGTACTGAAGCTTTCTTT	CASRRTDQRTEAFF
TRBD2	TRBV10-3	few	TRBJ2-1	TGTGCCATCAGCCCTAGCGGGAGACCCAATGAGCAGTTCTTC	CAISPSGRPNEQFF
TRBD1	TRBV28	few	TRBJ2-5	TGTGCCAGCAGTTCCACCCGGGACAGGGGGCGTCAAGAGACCCAGTACTTC	CASSSTRDRGRQETQYF
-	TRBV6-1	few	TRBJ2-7	TGTGCCAGCAGCTCCCGCCCTCCGGGGGCCTCTTCCTACGAGCAGTACTTC	CASSSRPPGASSYEQYF
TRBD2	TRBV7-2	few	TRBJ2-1	TGTGCCAGCAGCGTCACTAGCGGGCGAGGGGATGAGCAGTTCTTC	CASSVTSGRGDEQFF
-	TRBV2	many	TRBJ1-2	TGTGCCAGCAGTACAGGACAGAACTATGGCTACACCTTC	CASSTGQNYGYTF
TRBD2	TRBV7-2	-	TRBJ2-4	TGTGCCAGCAGCCAATGGGGGGGAGTGAACATTCAGTACTTC	CASSQWGGVNIQYF
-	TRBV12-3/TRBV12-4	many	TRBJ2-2	TGTGCCAGCAGGATAGGGGTAGCGTCCACCGGGGAGCTGTTTTTT	CASRIGVASTGELFF
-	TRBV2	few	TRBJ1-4	TGTGCCAGCAGTCAAACAGGGAAGGCTGAAAAACTGTTTTTT	CASSQTGKAEKLFF
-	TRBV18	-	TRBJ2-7	TGTGCCAGCTCACTCCAGGGCCAGAGCTCCTACGAGCAGTACTTC	CASSLQGQSSYEQYF
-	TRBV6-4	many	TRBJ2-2	TGTGCCAGCAGTGACTCGATAGAGTCCGGGGAGCTGTTTTTT	CASSDSIESGELFF
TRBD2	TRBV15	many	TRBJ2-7	TGTGCCACCAGCAGAGATAAGGGACTAGCGTTTACGGAGCAGTACTTC	CATSRDKGLAFTEQYF
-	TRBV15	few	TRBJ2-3	TGTGCCACCAGCAGAGCGGCAGGGGCGCGAGATACGCAGTATTTT	CATSRAAGARDTQYF
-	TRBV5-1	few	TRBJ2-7	TGCGCCAGCAGCCCAACAGGCGATCCGCCCTACGAGCAGTACTTC	CASSPTGDPPYEQYF
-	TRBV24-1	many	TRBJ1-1	TGTGCCACCAGTGATCCCGTCTCTGCTGAAGCTTTCTTT	CATSDPVSAEAFF
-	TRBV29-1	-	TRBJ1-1	TGCAGCTCCTTAGGGGCGACGAACACTGAAGCTTTCTTT	CSSLGATNTEAFF
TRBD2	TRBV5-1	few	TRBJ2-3	TGCGCCAGCAGCTTGGGAGGGACTAGCGGCACAGATACGCAGTATTTT	CASSLGGTSGTDTQYF
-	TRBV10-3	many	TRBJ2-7	TGTGCCATCAGTGACGTGACGACCTACGAGCAGTACTTC	CAISDVTTYEQYF
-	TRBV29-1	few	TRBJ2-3	TGCAGCGTTGAAGAGAAGGGTTTGAGCAGCACAGATACGCAGTATTTT	CSVEEKGLSSTDTQYF
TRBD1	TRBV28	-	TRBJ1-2	TGTGCCAGCAGTCCCCCCGGGACAGAAACCTATGGCTACACCTTC	CASSPPGTETYGYTF
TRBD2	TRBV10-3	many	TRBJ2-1	TGTGCCATCACCTTAGCGGGAGGGCCGGGTTCCTACAATGAGCAGTTCTTC	CAITLAGGPGSYNEQFF
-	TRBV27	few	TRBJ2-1	TGTGCCAGCAGTTTTTCTAGGACCTTCCTCAATGAGCAGTTCTTC	CASSFSRTFLNEQFF
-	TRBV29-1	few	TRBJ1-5	TGCAGCGTTGAAGATGGGAGGGGAGAACCCCAGCATTTT	CSVEDGRGEPQHF
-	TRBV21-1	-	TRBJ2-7	TGTGCCAGCAGCAAAGATGATAGCGGGAGGGCCCACGAGCAGTACTTC	CASSKDDSGRAHEQYF
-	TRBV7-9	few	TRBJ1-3	TGTGCCAGCAGCTTAGACGGAAACACCATATATTTT	CASSLDGNTIYF
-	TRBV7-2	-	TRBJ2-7	TGTGCCAGCAGCTCTACGGGGTCACCGTACTTC	CASSSTGSPYF
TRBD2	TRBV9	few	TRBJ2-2	TGTGCCAGCAGCGGCCCGGGACTAGCGGGGGGGCTGACGGGGGAGCTGTTTTTT	CASSGPGLAGGLTGELFF
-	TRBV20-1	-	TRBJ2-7	TGCAGTGCTGAATCAGGGTCAGTGACGTACTTC	CSAESGSVTYF
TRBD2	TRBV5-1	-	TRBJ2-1	TGCGCCAGCAGCTGGCCCCGTATAGCGGGGGGCGATGAGCAGTTCTTC	CASSWPRIAGGDEQFF
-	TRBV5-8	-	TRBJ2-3	TGTGCCAGCAGGGGGCGAGATACGCAGTATTTT	CASRGRDTQYF